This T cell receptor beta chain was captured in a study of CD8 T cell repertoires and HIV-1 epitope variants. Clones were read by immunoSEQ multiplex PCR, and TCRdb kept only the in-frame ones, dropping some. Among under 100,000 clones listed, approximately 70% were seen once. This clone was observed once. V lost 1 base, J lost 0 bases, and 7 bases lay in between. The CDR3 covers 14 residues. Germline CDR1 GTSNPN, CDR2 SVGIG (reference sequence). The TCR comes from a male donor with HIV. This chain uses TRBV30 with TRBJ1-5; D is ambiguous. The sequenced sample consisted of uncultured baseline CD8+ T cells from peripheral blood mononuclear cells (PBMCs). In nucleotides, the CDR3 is TGTGCCTGGAGTGGAATTCGTAGCAATCAGCCCCAGCATTTT. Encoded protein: CAWSGIRSNQPQHF.